This TCR beta chain is drawn from a study of T cell repertoires in cytomegalovirus infection. TCRdb analysed the reads with MiXCR anew, one entry per CDR3 protein. The table shows about 740,000 distinct CDR3 sequences, with about 40% occurring only once. The CDR3 loop spans 13 amino acids. Trimming stripped 8 bases from V and 0 bases from J, with 9 bases between. The genes are TRBV12-3 or TRBV12-4 and TRBJ2-3; the D is unclear. This TCR was recovered from a human donor in good health (CMV status not recorded). Some clones in this sample may be carry-over from other donors' samples. The sequenced sample consisted of PBMCs. The chain's CDR3 is CASGPTSTDTQYF. In nucleotides, the CDR3 is TGTGCCAGCGGACCGACTAGCACAGATACGCAGTATTTT.